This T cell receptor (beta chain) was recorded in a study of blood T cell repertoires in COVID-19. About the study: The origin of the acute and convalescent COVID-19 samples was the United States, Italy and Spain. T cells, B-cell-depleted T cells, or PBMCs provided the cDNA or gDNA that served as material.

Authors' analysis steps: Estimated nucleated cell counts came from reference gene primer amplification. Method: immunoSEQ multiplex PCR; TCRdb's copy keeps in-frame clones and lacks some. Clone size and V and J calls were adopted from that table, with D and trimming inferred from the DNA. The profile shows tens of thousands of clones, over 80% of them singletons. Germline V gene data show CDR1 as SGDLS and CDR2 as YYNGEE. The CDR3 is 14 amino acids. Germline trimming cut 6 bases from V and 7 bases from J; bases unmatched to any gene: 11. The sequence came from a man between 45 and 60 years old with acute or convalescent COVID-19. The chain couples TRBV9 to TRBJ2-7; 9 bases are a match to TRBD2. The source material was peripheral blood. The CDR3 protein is CASTAGGHETEQYF. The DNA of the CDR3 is TGTGCCAGCACGGCGGGGGGGCATGAAACTGAGCAGTACTTC.